The T cell receptor beta chain under discussion was sequenced for a study of Graves' ophthalmopathy and Graves' hyperthyroidism. Study-wide results and limits: Most expanded clonotypes from thyroid (those above 0.001 frequency) were also found in blood. Between ophthalmopathy and stable hyperthyroidism, a 13-signature model drew a separation with roughly 88% sensitivity and roughly 80% specificity.

This clonotype was observed a handful of times. The antigen is unknown. As the template, RNA transcripts were used to amplify TCR beta CDR3 regions. HTBI primers served in a first-round RT-PCR, which a second-round multiplex PCR followed. Using its own MiXCR run on the multiplex PCR reads, TCRdb lists one record per CDR3 protein. Of about 660,000 distinct CDR3 sequences in the sample, roughly two fifths were seen once. Trimming cost V 1 base and J 5 bases, with 14 bases left between them. Looked up from germline, CDR1 is MGHRA and CDR2 is YSYEKL. The CDR3 totals 16 residues. The rearrangement uses TRBV4-1 and TRBJ1-4, with D uncertain. What was sequenced was peripheral blood. The clonotype originates from an adult man with Graves' ophthalmopathy. The CDR3: CASSQVRGNLNEKLFF. CDR3 DNA: TGCGCCAGCAGCCAAGTCCGGGGAAACTTAAATGAAAAACTGTTTTTT.